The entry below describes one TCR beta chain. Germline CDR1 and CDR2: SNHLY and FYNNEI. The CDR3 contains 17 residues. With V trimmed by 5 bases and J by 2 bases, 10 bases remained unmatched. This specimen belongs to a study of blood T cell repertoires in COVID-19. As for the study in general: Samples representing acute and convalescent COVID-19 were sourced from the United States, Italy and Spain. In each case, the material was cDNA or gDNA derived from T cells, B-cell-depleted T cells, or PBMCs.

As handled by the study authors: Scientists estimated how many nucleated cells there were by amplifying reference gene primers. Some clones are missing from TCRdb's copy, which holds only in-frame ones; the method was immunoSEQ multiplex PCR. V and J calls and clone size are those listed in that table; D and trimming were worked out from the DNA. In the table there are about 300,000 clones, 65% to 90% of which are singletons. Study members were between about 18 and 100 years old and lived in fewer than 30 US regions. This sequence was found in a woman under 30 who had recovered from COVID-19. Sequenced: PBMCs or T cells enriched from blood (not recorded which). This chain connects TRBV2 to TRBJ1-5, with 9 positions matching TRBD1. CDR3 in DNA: TGTGCCAGCAGTCGACAGGGGGGCGGGTCAGGCAATCAGCCCCAGCATTTT. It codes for CASSRQGGGSGNQPQHF.